This passage covers 24 T cell receptor beta chains from one sample sequenced in a study of cytomegalovirus exposure and HLA in healthy donors. The study ran its PCR with 60 Vbeta and 13 Jbeta primers. The assay was immunoSEQ multiplex PCR, and TCRdb's table has in-frame clones only and misses some. The sample lists over 150,000 clones, 60% to 80% occurring once. The sequenced sample consisted of PBMCs. The receptors stem from a woman in her forties or fifties in good health and CMV-seropositive.

CDR3: CASSFGLDGYTF. The DNA of the CDR3 is TGTGCCAGCAGCTTCGGACTGGATGGCTACACCTTC. The chain is built from TRBV13 and TRBJ1-2; D is unclear. Trimming shortened V by 3 bases and J by 6 bases, and 8 bases separated the two germline ends. The germline CDR1 and CDR2 sequences are PRHDT and FYEKMQ (reference sequence). This CDR3 contains 12 residues.

The chain couples TRBV5-6 to TRBJ2-7; 7 bases match TRBD1. In germline, CDR1 is SGHDT, CDR2 YYEEEE. Trimming took 5 bases from V and 6 from J; bases not matched to a gene: 20. The length of the CDR3 is 17 residues. This chain's CDR3 is CASSPWWDSRPLAEQYF. In DNA form, the CDR3 reads TGTGCCAGCAGTCCGTGGTGGGACAGCAGACCCCTTGCCGAGCAGTACTTC.

V is TRBV7-2 and J is TRBJ2-5; 7 positions agree with TRBD2. V lost 0 bases to trimming and J lost 4 bases; unmatched junction nucleotides: 5. The CDR3 contains 15 residues. In germline, CDR1 is SGHTA, CDR2 FQGNSA. The CDR3 loop is CASSLAGGIRETQYF. The DNA of the CDR3 is TGTGCCAGCAGCTTAGCGGGGGGGATCCGAGAGACCCAGTACTTC. The whole variable domain, remainder taken from reference TRBV7-2 and TRBJ2-5, is GAGVSQSPSNKVTEKGKDVELRCDPISGHTALYWYRQSLGQGLEFLIYFQGNSAPDKSGLPSDRFSAERTGGSVSTLTIQRTQQEDSAVYLCASSLAGGIRETQYFGPGTRLLVL.

J is TRBJ1-5 and V is TRBV6-1; 10 bases are shared with TRBD1. Germline V gene data show CDR1 as MNHNS and CDR2 as SASEGT. The CDR3 runs to 14 residues. The ends lost 3 bases at V and 10 bases at J; junction bases unmatched: 6. CDR3 sequence reads: CASSETGGPGPQHF. The CDR3 nucleotides are TGTGCCAGCAGTGAGACAGGGGGCCCAGGTCCCCAGCATTTT.

The genes are TRBV19 and TRBJ1-1; weak D call: TRBD1 (5 bases). The CDR3 covers 14 residues. Per the germline V gene, CDR1 is LNHDA and CDR2 is SQIVND (reference sequence). The V end lost 6 bases, the J end lost 4 bases, and 15 bases lay between the germline ends. The CDR3 loop is CASRMGGEGTEAFF. The CDR3 DNA sequence: TGTGCCAGTAGAATGGGGGGGGAAGGCACTGAAGCTTTCTTT.

This clone was counted a few times. J is TRBJ2-3 and V is TRBV7-8, with 11 bases identical to TRBD2. The J segment lost 4 bases and the V segment lost 6 bases, leaving 3 bases of the junction unmatched. The germline V gene has CDR1 SGHVS and CDR2 FQNEAQ. This CDR3 contains 14 residues. As DNA, the CDR3 is TGTGCCAGCAGTCATAGCGGGGGGGCAGATACGCAGTATTTT. Translation: CASSHSGGADTQYF.

This chain uses TRBV12-2 with TRBJ2-1; TRBD2, the table's D call, lacks a check against the DNA. TRBV12-2 is termed a pseudogene. CDR3 length equals 20 residues. As DNA, the CDR3 is TGTGCAAGTCGCTTGCCCGGACTGTGGACCGTTGGGCCTGGGTACAATGAGCAGTTCTTC. Protein: CASRLPGLWTVGPGYNEQFF.

J is TRBJ2-1 and V is TRBV5-1; 12 positions agree with TRBD2. Losses at the gene ends were 3 bases for V and 7 bases for J; bases not matched to a gene: 5. The CDR3 is 15 amino acids. CDR1 SGHRS and CDR2 YFSETQ come from the germline V gene. The CDR3 nucleotides are TGCGCCAGCAGCTGGACTAGCGGGGCGGGGAATGAGCAGTTCTTC. It specifies CASSWTSGAGNEQFF.

With regard to this clone: The junction and the germline gene differ at one end; a read error may be behind it. The V gene is TRBV7-7, the J gene TRBJ1-1; D gene unclear. Germline loops: CDR1 SSHAT, CDR2 FNYEAQ (reference sequence). The CDR3 loop spans 13 amino acids. In nucleotides, the CDR3 is TGTGCTAGCAGCTTAAGCCTGAACACTGAAGCTTTCTTT. Residues: CASSLSLNTEAFF.

The chain combines TRBV27 with TRBJ2-3; D might be TRBD2 (5 bases). CDR1 is MNHEY, CDR2 SMNVEV, per germline (reference sequence). The CDR3 sequence is 14 residues long. V gave up 6 bases and J gave up 0 bases, with 10 bases separating them. The CDR3 coding sequence is TGTGCCAGCAGGGACTCCTCTAGCACAGATACGCAGTATTTT. Translated, it gives CASRDSSSTDTQYF.

The gene calls are TRBV11-2 and TRBJ2-1, with D tentatively TRBD2 (6 bases). The CDR3 is 13 amino acids. CDR1 is SGHAT and CDR2 is FQNNGV in the germline V gene. Trimming took off 1 base at V and 7 bases at J, with 8 bases between the two ends. DNA of the CDR3: TGTGCCAGCAGCTTAGGGGACTTAAATGAGCAGTTCTTC. Residues: CASSLGDLNEQFF.

The chain joins TRBV27 to TRBJ2-7, with D maybe TRBD2 (6 bases). This CDR3 contains 13 residues. Germline assignment: CDR1 MNHEY and CDR2 SMNVEV (reference sequence). V shed 8 bases and J shed 5 bases, with 16 bases lying between them. This chain's CDR3 is CASGVAGIHEQYF. CDR3 DNA sequence: TGTGCCAGCGGGGTGGCGGGGATCCACGAGCAGTACTTC.

This clone was observed once. J is TRBJ2-7 and V is TRBV27; weak D call: TRBD1 (6 bases). The CDR3 totals 13 residues. Germline loops: CDR1 MNHEY, CDR2 SMNVEV (reference sequence). The germline V and J ends were trimmed by 8 bases and 2 bases, with 13 bases remaining between them. The DNA for the CDR3 is TGTGCCAGCGGACCGACAGGTACCTACGAGCAGTACTTC. Translation gives CASGPTGTYEQYF.

The chain combines TRBV7-9 with TRBJ1-1, with a tentative D call TRBD1 (5 bases). Germline CDR1 is SEHNR and CDR2 is FQNEAQ (reference sequence). The V end lost 4 bases, the J end lost 1 base, and 10 bases lay between the germline ends. The CDR3 is 14 residues long. CDR3: CASSYYGQNTEAFF. The CDR3 DNA reads TGTGCCAGCAGCTACTACGGACAGAACACTGAAGCTTTCTTT.

This clone was seen once. The gene calls are TRBV4-1 and TRBJ1-1; D call uncertain. This CDR3 spans 15 amino acids. CDR1 is MGHRA, CDR2 YSYEKL, per germline. V gave up 4 bases and J gave up 2 bases, with 14 bases separating them. CDR3 DNA sequence: TGCGCCAGCAGCCCAGTCGGGGAATTTAACACTGAAGCTTTCTTT. It yields the protein CASSPVGEFNTEAFF.

The J gene is TRBJ2-2, the V gene TRBV5-1; D perhaps matches TRBD1 (6 bases). The CDR3 runs to 15 residues. The V end lost 4 bases, the J end lost 4 bases, and 14 bases lay between the germline ends. The germline gives CDR1 SGHRS, CDR2 YFSETQ. In DNA, the CDR3 is TGCGCCAGCAGCCCGTCTGGACAGACCACCGGGGAGCTGTTTTTT. This gives the protein CASSPSGQTTGELFF.

J is TRBJ1-6 and V is TRBV5-1; no clear D. The CDR3 runs to 16 residues. Trimming removed 0 bases from V and 1 base from J, with 8 bases in between. CDR1 and CDR2 from the germline V gene are SGHRS and YFSETQ. The CDR3: CASSLDTDSYNSPLHF. In DNA, the CDR3 is TGCGCCAGCAGCTTGGATACAGATTCCTATAATTCACCCCTCCACTTT. The variable domain in full, with the rest retrieved from reference TRBV5-1 and TRBJ1-6, is KAGVTQTPRYLIKTRGQQVTLSCSPISGHRSVSWYQQTPGQGLQFLFEYFSETQRNKGNFPGRFSGRQFSNSRSEMNVSTLELGDSALYLCASSLDTDSYNSPLHFGNGTRLTVT.

This chain joins TRBV6-5 and TRBJ2-7, with TRBD1 matching over 9 bases. V lost 4 bases to trimming and J lost 0 bases; unmatched junction nucleotides: 7. Per the germline V gene, CDR1 is MNHEY and CDR2 is SVGAGI. This CDR3 spans 16 amino acids. The CDR3 reads CASSFGTGISSYEQYF. The CDR3 nucleotides are TGTGCCAGCAGTTTCGGGACAGGGATCAGCTCCTACGAGCAGTACTTC.

The rearrangement joins TRBV5-1 to TRBJ2-7, with D possibly matching TRBD1 (6 bases). CDR3 length equals 14 residues. V gave up 2 bases and J gave up 0 bases, with 9 bases separating them. Germline V gene sequence: CDR1 SGHRS, CDR2 YFSETQ. As DNA, the CDR3 is TGCGCCAGCAGCTTATGGACAGACTCCTACGAGCAGTACTTC. Translation: CASSLWTDSYEQYF.

The chain carries TRBV9 and TRBJ2-7, with 7 bases aligning to TRBD1. Germline V CDR1 and CDR2: SGDLS, YYNGEE. CDR3 size: 14 residues. Trimming at V came to 4 bases and at J to 7 bases, leaving 11 bases not matched to a gene. CDR3 sequence reads: CASSLGDSWREQYF. CDR3 sequence (DNA): TGTGCCAGCAGCCTAGGGGACAGTTGGAGAGAGCAGTACTTC.

The chain is built from TRBV6-1 and TRBJ2-5; D is possibly TRBD1 (6 bases). Trimming took 6 bases from V and 4 from J, leaving 15 bases between them. From germline, CDR1 is MNHNS and CDR2 SASEGT. The CDR3 extends over 14 amino acids. CDR3 region: CASSLQGPRETQYF. The CDR3 DNA reads TGTGCCAGCAGCCTACAGGGTCCGAGAGAGACCCAGTACTTC.

The V call is TRBV5-4, the J call TRBJ1-2; 8 bases fit TRBD1. The CDR3 runs to 16 residues. J was trimmed by 6 bases and V by 0 bases; bases with no gene match: 10. Germline lookup yields CDR1 SGHNT and CDR2 YYREEE (reference sequence). In DNA, the CDR3 is TGTGCCAGCAGCTTGGAGGGACAGGTCAGGAGGGATGGCTACACCTTC. Amino acid sequence: CASSLEGQVRRDGYTF.

As regards this clone: Its ends do not fully match the called genes, so a read error is possible. The chain carries TRBV7-9 and TRBJ2-3; TRBD2 matches 8 bases. Germline-derived CDR1 and CDR2 are SEHNR and FQNEAQ (reference sequence). The CDR3 totals 16 residues. The CDR3 loop reads CSSSLNAGGHIDTQYF. As DNA, the CDR3 is TGTTCCAGCAGCTTAAACGCGGGGGGCCACATAGATACGCAGTATTTT.

This clone was seen a few times. As DNA, the CDR3 is TGTGCCAGCAGAGAGAAGGGGGCGGGCTACGAGCAGTACTTC. Its translation is CASREKGAGYEQYF. The chain has TRBV5-4 and TRBJ2-7; TRBD1 agrees at 7 bases. The ends lost 5 bases at V and 3 bases at J; junction bases unmatched: 8. CDR1 and CDR2 from the germline V gene are SGHNT and YYREEE (reference sequence). The CDR3 is 14 amino acids.